A single sample gave rise to the 10 T cell receptor beta chains below, sequenced in a study of CD8 T cells in ankylosing spondylitis. Study-level findings and limits: Ankylosing spondylitis blood appeared to carry a characteristic TCR beta motif of several highly homologous variants.

The antigens of these receptors remain unknown. TCRdb recomputed calls from the 5' RACE reads with MiXCR, one row per CDR3 protein. The sample has a few hundred thousand distinct CDR3 sequences; roughly 13% are singletons. Material for sequencing was blood, either unsorted or a sorted T cell fraction (not recorded which). These receptors all come from a male donor with ankylosing spondylitis.

The chain uses TRBV7-2 and TRBJ2-1; 8 nucleotides match TRBD2. Germline V gives CDR1 SGHTA, CDR2 FQGNSA. The V and J ends lost 1 base and 4 bases, in that order; junction bases with no gene match: 6. The CDR3 spans 16 residues. CDR3 DNA: TGTGCCAGCAGCTTAGTGCCGGGAGGGGTTTACAATGAGCAGTTCTTC. Translated, it gives CASSLVPGGVYNEQFF.

The chain employs TRBV20-1 and TRBJ1-1, with 7 positions matching TRBD1. The CDR3 sequence is 12 residues long. From germline, CDR1 is DFQATT and CDR2 SNEGSKA (reference sequence). Germline trimming cut 3 bases from V and 7 bases from J; bases unmatched to any gene: 5. CDR3 protein: CSASDRAREAFF. The CDR3 DNA follows: TGCAGTGCTAGCGACAGGGCCCGTGAAGCTTTCTTT.

The V gene is TRBV5-6, the J gene TRBJ2-1; perhaps TRBD1 as D (7 bases). This CDR3 comprises 15 residues. Trimming removed 6 bases at V and 6 bases at J, with 19 bases between. Germline V CDR1 and CDR2: SGHDT, YYEEEE. The CDR3 here is CASTPAGGYSNEQFF. CDR3 sequence (DNA): TGTGCCAGCACCCCCGCAGGGGGGTATAGCAATGAGCAGTTCTTC. Variable domain in full (rest from reference TRBV5-6 and TRBJ2-1): DAGVTQSPTHLIKTRGQQVTLRCSPKSGHDTVSWYQQALGQGPQFIFQYYEEEERQRGNFPDRFSGHQFPNYSSELNVNALLLGDSALYLCASTPAGGYSNEQFFGPGTRLTVL.

The chain carries TRBV19 and TRBJ2-1, with 7 bases aligning to TRBD2. J gave up 5 bases and V 7 bases, and 8 bases lay outside the gene matches. Germline V CDR1 and CDR2: LNHDA, SQIVND (reference sequence). The CDR3 consists of 14 residues. As DNA, the CDR3 is TGTGCCAGTACCGTGGGGGGACTAAACAATGAGCAGTTCTTC. The encoded protein is CASTVGGLNNEQFF.

This clonotype turned up a few times. The chain carries TRBV4-2 and TRBJ2-2, with D perhaps TRBD2 (6 bases). The CDR3 has 15 residues. The germline V gene encodes CDR1 LGHNA and CDR2 YNFKEQ. Trimming shortened V by 0 bases and J by 4 bases, and 9 bases separated the two germline ends. CDR3 DNA: TGTGCCAGCAGCCAAGATGGAGGGGCCACCGGGGAGCTGTTTTTT. It translates to CASSQDGGATGELFF.

This sequence joins TRBV29-1 and TRBJ2-7; D may be TRBD1 (6 bases). V was trimmed by 7 bases and J by 4 bases, leaving 14 bases between them. The CDR3 loop spans 12 amino acids. Germline CDR1 SQVTM, CDR2 ANQGSEA. The DNA for the CDR3 is TGCAGCGCCGAGGGGGTGGCTTACGAGCAGTACTTC. This translates into CSAEGVAYEQYF.

The J gene is TRBJ2-2, the V gene TRBV21-1; the table gives TRBD1 as D, unverified against the DNA. TRBV21-1 is a pseudogene locus. CDR3 length equals 16 residues. The CDR3 sequence is CASSKIVEGRGGELFF. The CDR3 DNA follows: TGTGCCAGCAGCAAGATTGTAGAGGGGCGGGGCGGGGAGCTGTTTTTT.

This clonotype was recorded at least ten times. The chain is built from TRBV7-2 and TRBJ2-1; tentatively, D is TRBD1 (5 bases). Per the germline V gene, CDR1 is SGHTA and CDR2 is FQGNSA. V lost 1 base and J lost 7, with 14 bases in between. The length of the CDR3 is 15 residues. This chain's CDR3 is CASSLGRAGLNEQFF. The DNA for the CDR3 is TGTGCCAGCAGCTTAGGTAGGGCAGGGTTAAATGAGCAGTTCTTC.

Note on this clonotype: Its ends do not fully match the called genes, so a read error is possible. The chain carries TRBV5-1 and TRBJ2-7, with D perhaps matching TRBD1 (6 bases). This CDR3 region has 16 residues. CDR1 and CDR2 from the germline V gene are SGHRS and YFSETQ. CDR3 region: CASSLAGQGSIYEHYF. The CDR3 bases are TGCGCCAGCAGCTTGGCCGGCCAGGGGTCTATCTACGAGCATTACTTC.

The chain carries TRBV9 and TRBJ1-1; perhaps TRBD1 as D (6 bases). V shed 6 bases and J shed 4 bases, with 16 bases lying between them. The V gene's germline CDR1 is SGDLS and CDR2 YYNGEE. This CDR3 region has 14 residues. The CDR3, as DNA: TGTGCCAGCACACGGGACAACCCTGGCACTGAAGCTTTCTTT. Translated: CASTRDNPGTEAFF.